Below are 27 T cell receptor beta chains sequenced from a single sample in a study of siplizumab effects on memory and regulatory T cells. Generated by immunoSEQ multiplex PCR, the TCRdb table keeps only in-frame clones and is missing some. Of around 100,000 clones detected, about 94% appear once; the ten largest clones hold roughly 0.64%. The specimen was Tregs sorted from blood. These receptors originate from a human donor in good health.

The chain joins TRBV7-9 to TRBJ1-1, with D unclear. Germline loops: CDR1 SEHNR, CDR2 FQNEAQ (reference sequence). The germline V and J ends were trimmed by 5 bases and 1 base, with 14 bases remaining between them. The CDR3 runs to 15 residues. Here the CDR3 reads CASSPLDWGNTEAFF. As DNA, the CDR3 is TGTGCCAGCAGCCCCTTAGACTGGGGGAACACTGAAGCTTTCTTT.

This clone was recorded a few times. The chain couples TRBV18 to TRBJ1-1; 9 bases align to TRBD1. The CDR3 spans 16 residues. Germline V gives CDR1 KGHSH, CDR2 LQKENI. The V segment lost 10 bases and the J segment 10 bases; nucleotides outside the gene matches: 22. Here the CDR3 DNA reads TGTGCCACCCACGCAGGGCTAGGACAGGGGACCCCGGGAGCTTTCTTT. Residues: CATHAGLGQGTPGAFF.

The rearrangement uses TRBV29-1 and TRBJ2-3; D is unclear. CDR1 is SQVTM, CDR2 ANQGSEA, per germline. Trimming removed 7 bases from V and 4 bases from J, with 9 bases in between. This CDR3 contains 11 residues. The CDR3 bases are TGCAGCGCCACGTGGGCAGATACGCAGTATTTT. Its translation: CSATWADTQYF.

The rearrangement joins TRBV6-6 to TRBJ1-3, with D unresolved. Per germline, CDR1 MNHNY and CDR2 SVGAGI (reference sequence). V was clipped by 5 bases and J by 4 bases, with 9 bases between them. CDR3 size: 13 residues. CDR3 in amino acids: CASSNPGGNTIYF. Written as DNA, the CDR3 is TGTGCCAGCAGTAACCCGGGAGGAAACACCATATATTTT.

This chain links TRBV6-5 with TRBJ1-6, with 10 bases fitting TRBD1. V lost 5 bases to trimming and J lost 9 bases; unmatched junction nucleotides: 7. The CDR3 spans 15 residues. Germline V gives CDR1 MNHEY, CDR2 SVGAGI. CDR3 nucleotide sequence: TGTGCCAGCAGTGTCGGGACAGGGGCGGGTTCACCCCTCCACTTT. It yields the protein CASSVGTGAGSPLHF.

This clone was observed a single time. The chain employs TRBV15 and TRBJ2-1, with 7 bases fitting TRBD2. V shed 3 bases and J 0 bases; nucleotides not matched to a gene: 11. This CDR3 spans 18 amino acids. Looked up from germline, CDR1 is LNHNV and CDR2 is YYDKDF (reference sequence). The CDR3: CATSRGGTALSSYNEQFF. The CDR3 nucleotides are TGTGCCACCAGCAGGGGGGGGACGGCTTTGAGCTCCTACAATGAGCAGTTCTTC.

In regard to this clone: The sample contains more than one DNA sequence encoding this CDR3. The chain couples TRBV7-2 to TRBJ2-7; 8 nucleotides agree with TRBD1. V was pared by 3 bases and J by 2 bases, with 0 bases of the junction left unmatched. The germline V gene has CDR1 SGHTA and CDR2 FQGNSA. The length of the CDR3 is 13 residues. The CDR3 sequence: CASSLDRAYEQYF. The CDR3 nucleotides are TGTGCCAGCAGCTTGGACAGGGCCTACGAGCAGTACTTC.

This rearrangement joins TRBV6-5 to TRBJ2-6; TRBD2 matches at 8 bases. Germline lookup yields CDR1 MNHEY and CDR2 SVGAGI. The CDR3 sequence is 16 residues long. V lost 4 bases and J lost 1; bases outside the gene matches: 3. CDR3 in amino acids: CASSSVAGSGANVLTF. CDR3 DNA sequence: TGTGCCAGCAGTTCGGTAGCGGGATCTGGGGCCAACGTCCTGACTTTC.

The V gene is TRBV23-1, the J gene TRBJ2-5; D not certain. The last part of the DNA fits TRBJ2-7 better; the J call may be wrong. TRBV23-1 falls under the ORF class, with uncertain function. The CDR3 runs to 15 residues. The CDR3 loop reads CASSQFSGFNYEQYF. CDR3 DNA: TGCGCCAGCAGTCAATTTTCTGGGTTCAACTACGAGCAGTACTTC.

In its sample, this clone was seen once. This chain links TRBV27 with TRBJ1-2; tentative D call: TRBD1 (6 bases). Trimming removed 1 base at V and 7 bases at J, with 25 bases between. Germline loops: CDR1 MNHEY, CDR2 SMNVEV (reference sequence). The CDR3 consists of 18 residues. This CDR3 reads CASSLYHPTAPGAFGYTF. The CDR3 DNA is TGTGCCAGCAGTTTATATCACCCCACGGCCCCAGGGGCCTTTGGCTACACCTTC.

The chain links TRBV7-9 to TRBJ2-7, with D uncertain. The CDR3 has 11 residues. Germline V CDR1 and CDR2: SEHNR, FQNEAQ (reference sequence). The germline V and J ends were trimmed by 5 bases and 3 bases, with 5 bases remaining between them. CDR3 DNA sequence: TGTGCCAGCAGCCATGACTACGAGCAGTACTTC. Residues: CASSHDYEQYF.

The chain uses TRBV14 and TRBJ1-1; D remains unclear. The germline gives CDR1 SGHDN, CDR2 FVKESK. This CDR3 region has 13 residues. V lost 0 bases and J 11 bases, leaving 13 bases between the germline ends. The CDR3 protein is CASSQDRGQRAFF. The CDR3 DNA reads as TGTGCCAGCAGCCAAGATCGCGGTCAGCGCGCTTTCTTT.

The chain recombines TRBV9 with TRBJ1-1; D is ambiguous. The length of the CDR3 is 13 residues. Germline CDR1 and CDR2: SGDLS and YYNGEE. With 8 bases removed from V and 0 bases from J, the gap between germline ends came to 11 bases. CDR3 protein: CASSEAMNTEAFF. The CDR3 DNA reads as TGTGCCAGTTCAGAGGCAATGAACACTGAAGCTTTCTTT. Full variable domain (rest looked up from reference TRBV9 and TRBJ1-1): DSGVTQTPKHLITATGQRVTLRCSPRSGDLSVYWYQQSLDQGLQFLIQYYNGEERAKGNILERFSAQQFPDLHSELNLSSLELGDSALYFCASSEAMNTEAFFGQGTRLTVV.

The V call is TRBV6-8, the J call TRBJ2-1; 11 bases align to TRBD2. The CDR3 sequence is 21 residues long. Germline V lookup: CDR1 MNHGY, CDR2 SAAAGT. V shed 2 bases, J shed 1 base, and the junction held 16 bases outside the gene matches. CDR3 sequence reads: CASSYGPLAGGPKSSYNEQFF. The DNA for the CDR3 is TGTGCCAGCAGTTACGGACCTTTAGCGGGAGGGCCTAAAAGTTCCTACAATGAGCAGTTCTTC.

In nucleotides, the CDR3 is TGCGCCAGCAGCTTCACCGGGACTAGCGGAGATACGCAGTATTTT. Its protein product is CASSFTGTSGDTQYF. The chain joins TRBV5-1 to TRBJ2-3; 11 nucleotides match TRBD2. Per the germline V gene, CDR1 is SGHRS and CDR2 is YFSETQ. This CDR3 has 15 residues. J lost 5 bases, V lost 2 bases, and 4 bases had no gene match.

The chain is built from TRBV7-2 and TRBJ1-1, with a tentative D call TRBD1 (6 bases). The CDR3 spans 15 residues. The V gene lost 1 base and the J gene lost 1 base, with 10 bases spanning the gap. Germline V lookup: CDR1 SGHTA, CDR2 FQGNSA. The CDR3 loop reads CASSLEGGRNTEAFF. The CDR3 bases are TGTGCCAGCAGCTTAGAGGGGGGTCGGAACACTGAAGCTTTCTTT.

The DNA of the CDR3 is TGTGCCAGCAGCTTGACTTCACCGTACGGCTACACCTTC. This gives the protein CASSLTSPYGYTF. J is TRBJ1-2 and V is TRBV7-2, with no clear D. Germline V gene data show CDR1 as SGHTA and CDR2 as FQGNSA. V shed 3 bases and J shed 8 bases, with 13 bases lying between them. The CDR3 runs 13 residues.

The V and J genes are TRBV10-3 and TRBJ2-1; 15 bases are a match to TRBD2. The CDR3 runs to 16 residues. The ends lost 2 bases at V and 8 bases at J; junction bases unmatched: 4. Germline assignment: CDR1 ENHRY and CDR2 SYGVKD. CDR3: CAISEPGLAGGYEQFF. The DNA for the CDR3 is TGTGCCATCAGTGAGCCGGGACTAGCGGGAGGCTATGAGCAGTTCTTC.

The chain is built from TRBV9 and TRBJ2-3; the D is unclear. Trimming removed 0 bases from V and 2 bases from J, with 7 bases in between. The CDR3 loop spans 14 amino acids. Germline lookup yields CDR1 SGDLS and CDR2 YYNGEE. Written as DNA, the CDR3 is TGTGCCAGCAGCGTAGACTATTCCACAGATACGCAGTATTTT. This encodes CASSVDYSTDTQYF.

The genes are TRBV7-9 and TRBJ2-1, with 8 bases matching TRBD2. Germline V lookup: CDR1 SEHNR, CDR2 FQNEAQ (reference sequence). The ends lost 10 bases at V and 8 bases at J; junction bases unmatched: 10. The CDR3 runs to 13 residues. The CDR3: CATQREIIYEQFF. In DNA form, the CDR3 reads TGTGCCACCCAGCGGGAGATTATCTATGAGCAGTTCTTC. The full variable domain, rest sourced from reference TRBV7-9 and TRBJ2-1, is DTGVSQNPRHKITKRGQNVTFRCDPISEHNRLYWYRQTLGQGPEFLTYFQNEAQLEKSRLLSDRFSAERPKGSFSTLEIQRTEQGDSAMYLCATQREIIYEQFFGPGTRLTVL.

The V gene is TRBV19, the J gene TRBJ1-5; tentatively, D is TRBD1 (6 bases). The CDR3 spans 13 residues. V was shortened by 0 bases and J by 9 bases, with 9 bases between the two germline ends. Germline CDR1 reads LNHDA; CDR2 reads SQIVND (reference sequence). This CDR3 is CASSIEGRGPQHF. As DNA, the CDR3 is TGTGCCAGTAGTATAGAGGGCAGGGGGCCCCAGCATTTT.

This chain uses TRBV2 with TRBJ2-7; D gene uncertain. Per germline, CDR1 SNHLY and CDR2 FYNNEI. This CDR3 spans 9 amino acids. V lost 9 bases, J lost 3 bases, and 3 bases lay in between. The chain's CDR3 is CASGYEQYF. CDR3 bases: TGTGCCAGTGGCTACGAGCAGTACTTC.

J is TRBJ1-6 and V is TRBV10-3; TRBD1 agrees at 11 bases. The V gene's germline CDR1 is ENHRY and CDR2 SYGVKD. Trimming cost V 4 bases and J 5 bases; bases outside gene matches: 4. The CDR3 runs 16 residues. The CDR3 reads CAISVRGQGDNSPLHF. The CDR3 DNA sequence: TGTGCCATCAGTGTTCGGGGACAGGGGGATAATTCACCCCTCCACTTT.

V and J are TRBV11-3 and TRBJ2-1; possibly TRBD1 for D (7 bases). V lost 4 bases and J 13 bases, leaving 17 bases between the germline ends. The germline V gene encodes CDR1 SGHNT and CDR2 YENEEA. The CDR3 contains 13 residues. CDR3 in amino acids: CASSSRGVGVQFF. For the CDR3, the DNA is TGTGCCAGCAGCTCCAGGGGGGTCGGGGTACAGTTCTTC.

The chain is built from TRBV30 and TRBJ2-1; D remains unclear. CDR1 is GTSNPN, CDR2 SVGIG, per germline (reference sequence). CDR3 size: 14 residues. Trimming took 5 bases from V and 6 from J, leaving 17 bases between them. CDR3 nucleotide sequence: TGTGCCTGGGTTGGTCTTATCACGGGCAATGAGCAGTTCTTC. Translating gives CAWVGLITGNEQFF.

This chain connects TRBV5-4 to TRBJ2-5, with D perhaps TRBD2 (5 bases). The V gene's germline CDR1 is SGHNT and CDR2 YYREEE (reference sequence). The CDR3 is made up of 14 amino acids. The V and J ends lost 4 bases and 4 bases respectively, with 14 bases between them. CDR3 protein: CASSLTSSRETQYF. In DNA form, the CDR3 reads TGTGCCAGCAGCCTTACTAGTAGTAGAGAGACCCAGTACTTC.

The J gene is TRBJ2-3, the V gene TRBV30; D may be TRBD1 (5 bases). The CDR3 is 13 residues long. CDR1 and CDR2 from the germline V gene are GTSNPN and SVGIG (reference sequence). Trimming stripped 7 bases from V and 0 bases from J, with 11 bases between. CDR3 bases: TGTGCCTACAGGCCCGGCAGCACAGATACGCAGTATTTT. Protein sequence: CAYRPGSTDTQYF. Supplemented by reference TRBV30 and TRBJ2-3, the full variable domain reads SQTIHQWPATLVQPVGSPLSLECTVEGTSNPNLYWYRQAAGRGLQLLFYSVGIGQISSEVPQNLSASRPQDRQFILSSKKLLLSDSGFYLCAYRPGSTDTQYFGPGTRLTVL.